This T cell receptor (beta chain) emerged from a study of blood T cells in healthy people across ages. Study overall: About one barcoded TCR beta cDNA was captured per two T cells. Study-wide findings and caveats: Diversity was higher, and naive CD4+ cells more numerous, in long-lived donors than in aged donors.

A sample-barcoded 5' primer and a J-beta primer mix were used in a second PCR of roughly 7 to 11 cycles. TCRdb fed the 5' RACE reads into MiXCR, producing one record per CDR3 protein. Of about 640,000 distinct CDR3 sequences listed, approximately 59% are singletons. Remarks on this clonotype: The target antigen is unknown. The junction shows a germline mismatch at one end, possibly a read error.

Caucasian, healthy and from Russia, the donors were aged between about 6 and 90. Every sample yielded at least 6.5 million isolated PBMCs. The CDR3 extends over 16 amino acids. Germline V lookup: CDR1 SGHAT, CDR2 FQNNGV. The chain joins TRBV11-2 to TRBJ2-1; 8 bases fit TRBD1. The sequencing sample was made of blood. The clonotype was recovered from a man aged 55 to 69 in good health. The CDR3 sequence: CASGLDRQGRIETQFF. Written as DNA, the CDR3 is TGTGCCAGCGGCTTAGATAGACAGGGGAGGATTGAGACCCAGTTCTTC.